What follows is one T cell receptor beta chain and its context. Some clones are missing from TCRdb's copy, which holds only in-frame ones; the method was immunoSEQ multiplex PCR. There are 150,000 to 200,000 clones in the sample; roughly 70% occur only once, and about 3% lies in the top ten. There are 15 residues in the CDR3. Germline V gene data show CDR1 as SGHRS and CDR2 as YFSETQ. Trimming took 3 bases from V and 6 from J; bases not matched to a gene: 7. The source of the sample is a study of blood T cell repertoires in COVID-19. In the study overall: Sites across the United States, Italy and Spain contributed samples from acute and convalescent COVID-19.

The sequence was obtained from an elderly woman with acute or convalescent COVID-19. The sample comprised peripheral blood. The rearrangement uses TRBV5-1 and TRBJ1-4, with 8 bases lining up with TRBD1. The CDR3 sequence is CASSSEGQGYEKLFF. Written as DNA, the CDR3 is TGCGCCAGCAGCTCGGAAGGACAGGGATATGAAAAACTGTTTTTT. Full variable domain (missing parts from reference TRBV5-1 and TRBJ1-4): KAGVTQTPRYLIKTRGQQVTLSCSPISGHRSVSWYQQTPGQGLQFLFEYFSETQRNKGNFPGRFSGRQFSNSRSEMNVSTLELGDSALYLCASSSEGQGYEKLFFGSGTQLSVL.